The source of this T cell receptor beta chain is a study of a mutant IDH1 vaccine in newly diagnosed glioma. Study background: Vaccines began 4-6 weeks after radiotherapy alone, or with temozolomide cycles.

Study-wide results and limits: Researchers report vaccine-induced immune responses in approximately 93% of patients. Pseudoprogression seemed unrelated to changes in top peripheral T cell clonotypes.

Regarding this clone: Its cognate antigen is unknown.

In germline, CDR1 is SEHNR, CDR2 FQNEAQ (reference sequence). The CDR3 extends over 14 amino acids. V was trimmed by 3 bases and J by 7 bases, leaving 16 bases between them. Here immunoSEQ multiplex PCR was the method, and the copy in TCRdb shows in-frame clones only, minus some. Of about 54,000 clones listed, 75% to 90% are singletons. Time point here: week 23, last vaccination. The vaccine gave 300 ug of a 20-mer mutant IDH1 peptide subcutaneously per dose. Each of the donors came in with new WHO grade 3 or 4 astrocytomas that were IDH1-mutant and ATRX-lost. The material was PBMCs, obtained from a glioma patient whose treatment included an IDH1 peptide vaccine. The sequence came from a man in his forties with glioma. V is TRBV7-9 and J is TRBJ2-7; D is possibly TRBD1 (6 bases). In DNA form, the CDR3 reads TGTGCCAGCAGCTTCGGACAGCCTTCCCAAGAGCAGTACTTC. Translated: CASSFGQPSQEQYF. Looking up the rest from reference TRBV7-9 and TRBJ2-7 gives the full variable domain: DTGVSQNPRHKITKRGQNVTFRCDPISEHNRLYWYRQTLGQGPEFLTYFQNEAQLEKSRLLSDRFSAERPKGSFSTLEIQRTEQGDSAMYLCASSFGQPSQEQYFGPGTRLTVT.